The 7 T cell receptor beta chains below all came from one sample that was sequenced in a study of T-cell reconstitution after alpha-beta-depleted transplantation in children. The library targeted TCRbeta and was prepared with unique molecular identifiers. TCRdb recomputed calls from the PCR reads with MiXCR, one row per CDR3 protein. The data hold hundreds of thousands of distinct CDR3 sequences, with 15% to 20% observed a single time. The material was PBMCs from the stem cell graft donor, obtained from the stem cell graft. These receptors were collected from a human donor who donated a stem cell graft to a child with acute myeloid leukemia.

This chain joins TRBV6-2 or TRBV6-3 and TRBJ1-2; D gene uncertain. This CDR3 comprises 16 residues. Germline V gene lookup returns CDR1 MNHEY and CDR2 SVGEGT. Trimming left V 5 bases short and J 0 bases short, with 16 bases between. The CDR3 protein is CASSRGRTGSNYGYTF. CDR3 DNA: TGTGCCAGCAGTCGTGGACGTACTGGTTCTAACTATGGCTACACCTTC.

In this sample, this clonotype turned up many times. J is TRBJ2-4 and V is TRBV12-3 or TRBV12-4, with 7 bases matching TRBD2. Unmatched junction bases numbered 3, after V lost 6 bases and J lost 10 bases. CDR3 length equals 11 residues. The CDR3 sequence: CASSLGGIQYF. The CDR3 DNA follows: TGTGCCAGCAGCCTGGGAGGGATTCAGTACTTC.

This clonotype was detected only a few times. This chain joins TRBV27 and TRBJ2-1, with D maybe TRBD2 (6 bases). CDR3 size: 15 residues. V was clipped by 0 bases and J by 11 bases, with 17 bases between them. Germline V gene data show CDR1 as MNHEY and CDR2 as SMNVEV (reference sequence). CDR3 nucleotides: TGTGCCAGCAGTTTATCGGGCTCCGGGGGACGCAAGCAGTTCTTC. The encoded protein is CASSLSGSGGRKQFF.

This chain's CDR3 is CASTAPGTSIQYF. As DNA, the CDR3 is TGTGCCAGCACCGCACCCGGGACGAGCATTCAGTACTTC. The chain combines TRBV7-9 with TRBJ2-4; D tentatively reads TRBD1 or TRBD2 (5 bases each). CDR1 is SEHNR, CDR2 FQNEAQ, per germline (reference sequence). V was clipped by 7 bases and J by 9 bases, with 16 bases between them. This CDR3 spans 13 amino acids.

This clonotype was picked up many times. The V gene is TRBV10-3, the J gene TRBJ2-5; D is unclear. CDR1 is ENHRY and CDR2 is SYGVKD in the germline V gene. The V end was cut by 2 bases, the J end by 3 bases, with 7 bases between. This CDR3 region has 13 residues. The CDR3 DNA reads as TGTGCCATCAGTGAGACTGAAAAAGAGACCCAGTACTTC. This encodes CAISETEKETQYF.

This clonotype was detected only a few times. This chain connects TRBV5-6 to TRBJ1-1, with a tentative D call TRBD1 (5 bases). The V and J ends lost 0 bases and 0 bases respectively, with 21 bases between them. This CDR3 is 19 amino acids long. Germline CDR1 is SGHDT and CDR2 is YYEEEE. In DNA form, the CDR3 reads TGTGCCAGCAGCTTGGGAGTGGTTGGACACCTGGGCATGAACACTGAAGCTTTCTTT. Its protein is CASSLGVVGHLGMNTEAFF.

Only a few counts were recorded for this clonotype. The rearrangement uses TRBV20-1 and TRBJ2-1; 9 bases are shared with TRBD2. Trimming took 4 bases from V and 6 from J; bases not matched to a gene: 10. This CDR3 is built from 15 residues. Germline V gives CDR1 DFQATT, CDR2 SNEGSKA (reference sequence). The CDR3 bases are TGCAGTGCTACCGGACAGCGGGGGGCCCTCAATGAGCAGTTCTTC. Protein: CSATGQRGALNEQFF.